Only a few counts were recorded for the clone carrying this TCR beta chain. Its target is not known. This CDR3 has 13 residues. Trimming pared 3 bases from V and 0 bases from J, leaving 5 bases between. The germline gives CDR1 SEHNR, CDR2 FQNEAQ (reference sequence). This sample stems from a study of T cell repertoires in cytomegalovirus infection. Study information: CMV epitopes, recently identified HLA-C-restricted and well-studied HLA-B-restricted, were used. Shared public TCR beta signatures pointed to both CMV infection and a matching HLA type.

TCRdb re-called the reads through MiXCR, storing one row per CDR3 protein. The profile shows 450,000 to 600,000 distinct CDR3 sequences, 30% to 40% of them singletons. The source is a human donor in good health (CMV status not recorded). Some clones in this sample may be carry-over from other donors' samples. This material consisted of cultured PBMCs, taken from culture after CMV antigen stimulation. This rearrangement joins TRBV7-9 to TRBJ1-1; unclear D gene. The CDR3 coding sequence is TGTGCCAGCAGCTTCTACATGAACACTGAAGCTTTCTTT. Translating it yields CASSFYMNTEAFF.